This T cell receptor beta chain stems from a study of T-cell reconstitution after alpha-beta-depleted transplantation in children. Study findings and constraints: The study reportedly traced alpha-beta T cells about two months after transplant to several hundred expanded graft clones. There were some patients whose high TCRbeta diversity at day 60 came from surviving recipient T cells and thymic progenitors. T-cell counts and diversity at one year post-transplant came mainly from newly produced T cells.

This clonotype has more than one count but fewer than ten. Its antigen is unknown. Preparation of the TCRbeta library was carried out with unique molecular identifiers. MiXCR, applied by TCRdb to the PCR reads, yields one record per CDR3 protein. The table has about 300,000 distinct CDR3 sequences, about 7.3% seen once. J lost 6 bases, V lost 3 bases, and 11 bases had no gene match. The CDR3 spans 16 residues. Germline CDR1 is SGHRS and CDR2 is YFSETQ. The receptor was derived from a female patient between 2 and 15 years old who had a stem cell transplant for Fanconi anemia, so the T cells may come from the graft donor. Source: peripheral blood, taken 360 days after TCRalphabeta/CD19-depleted stem cell transplant. This sequence joins TRBV5-1 and TRBJ1-2; TRBD1 agrees at 10 bases. This CDR3 reads CASSSSRQGALDGYTF. CDR3 DNA: TGCGCCAGCAGCTCAAGTCGACAGGGGGCTCTGGATGGCTACACCTTC. Full variable domain (remainder filled in from reference TRBV5-1 and TRBJ1-2): KAGVTQTPRYLIKTRGQQVTLSCSPISGHRSVSWYQQTPGQGLQFLFEYFSETQRNKGNFPGRFSGRQFSNSRSEMNVSTLELGDSALYLCASSSSRQGALDGYTFGSGTRLTVV.